The T cell receptor (beta chain) under discussion was sequenced for a study of breast tumors, draining lymph nodes, adjacent tissues. MiXCR, applied by TCRdb to the multiplex PCR reads, yields one record per CDR3 protein. The data show some 250,000 distinct CDR3 sequences, with under 35% seen just once and approximately 3.5% held by the top ten. V lost 3 bases and J lost 3; bases outside the gene matches: 5. Germline V lookup: CDR1 DFQATT, CDR2 SNEGSKA (reference sequence). The CDR3 is 14 residues long. Samples came from axillary lymph nodes draining the breast cancer. Sequencing was carried out using axillary lymph node tissue. The chain couples TRBV20-1 to TRBJ2-5, with 9 bases matching TRBD2. The source of this sequence is a female donor with breast cancer. Some clones in this sample may be carry-over from other donors' samples. The chain's CDR3 is CSASPSGEEETQYF. The CDR3 coding sequence is TGCAGTGCTAGCCCTAGCGGGGAAGAAGAGACCCAGTACTTC.